What follows are 8 T cell receptor beta chains derived from one specimen sequenced in a study of tumor-infiltrating lymphocytes in primary liver carcinoma. RNA was extracted from whole blood without cell sorting, alongside germline DNA. Using a constant-region primer together with ProtoScript II reverse transcriptase, TCR beta cDNA was made from about 500 ng of total RNA. Each TCR beta library was derived from three nested multiplex PCR rounds that employed slightly modified ARM-PCR. A C-beta reverse primer was combined with TRBV1-TRBV30 forward primers in the first two PCR rounds, and each round had roughly 11 cycles. From the multiplex PCR reads, TCRdb called clonotypes with MiXCR, one entry per CDR3 protein. The repertoire holds approximately 310,000 distinct CDR3 sequences, 55% to 65% seen once, with approximately 9.4% in the top ten. The sequencing sample was made of peripheral blood. These receptors originate from a man aged 35-49 years with primary liver carcinoma and hepatitis B virus infection.

Remarks on this clonotype: The junction departs from germline at one end; a sequencing error may be responsible. The V call is TRBV6-5, the J call TRBJ2-2, with 7 bases fitting TRBD2. The CDR3 is 18 amino acids. The germline V gene encodes CDR1 MNHEY and CDR2 SVGAGI. Here the CDR3 reads CASSYNRPGTTNIGELFF. Here the CDR3 DNA reads TGTGCCAGCAGTTACAACCGACCCGGGACTACGAACATCGGGGAGCTGTTTTTT.

A remark on this clonotype: This may come from a read error, since a much larger clone is one base off. The CDR3 ends on some other residue instead of the conserved phenylalanine or tryptophan, so this is likely a read error. This chain uses TRBV29-1 with TRBJ2-5, with D uncertain. The V gene's germline CDR1 is SQVTM and CDR2 ANQGSEA. The CDR3 consists of 12 residues. V was clipped by 4 bases and J by 3 bases, with 9 bases between them. The CDR3 bases are TGCAGCGTTGCGGATTGGAAAGAGACCCAGTACCTC. Translated, it gives CSVADWKETQYL.

This clonotype came up many times. The chain employs TRBV12-3 or TRBV12-4 and TRBJ2-7, with 7 bases fitting TRBD1. The CDR3 is 14 residues long. Trimming cost V 8 bases and J 2 bases; bases outside gene matches: 9. The CDR3 region is CASRKGQQAYEQYF. DNA of the CDR3: TGTGCCAGCCGCAAGGGACAGCAGGCCTACGAGCAGTACTTC.

Details on this clonotype: This CDR3 is missing its conserved last phenylalanine or tryptophan, likely due to a read error. The CDR3 DNA sequence: TGTGCCAGCAGCACGGCCGGGACAGGGAATGAAAAACTGTTTTCT. It encodes CASSTAGTGNEKLFS. V and J are TRBV5-4 and TRBJ1-4; 9 bases line up with TRBD1. CDR1 is SGHNT, CDR2 YYREEE, per germline (reference sequence). Losses at the gene ends were 4 bases for V and 5 bases for J; bases not matched to a gene: 6. This CDR3 is 15 amino acids long.

This clonotype showed up many times. The chain joins TRBV12-3 or TRBV12-4 to TRBJ1-1; D is unclear. This CDR3 comprises 14 residues. The ends were cut back, 1 base at V and 5 bases at J, with 11 bases in the middle. CDR3 protein: CASSLEGLRTEAFF. Here the CDR3 DNA reads TGTGCCAGCAGTTTAGAAGGCCTAAGGACTGAAGCTTTCTTT.

The sample holds many counts of this clonotype. The rearrangement links TRBV4-3 to TRBJ2-3, with D tentatively TRBD2 (6 bases). The CDR3 covers 15 residues. Germline CDR1 LGHNA, CDR2 YSLEER. The germline V and J ends were trimmed by 0 bases and 5 bases, with 12 bases remaining between them. The CDR3 spells CASSQDLGAGDTQYF. The CDR3 DNA reads TGCGCCAGCAGCCAAGATCTGGGAGCGGGAGATACGCAGTATTTT.

This clonotype appeared many times. CDR3 sequence reads: CASSLRGRMNTEAFF. The CDR3 DNA is TGTGCCAGCAGCTTACGAGGCAGGATGAACACTGAAGCTTTCTTT. The chain combines TRBV11-1 with TRBJ1-1; D not resolved. CDR3 length equals 15 residues. Germline CDR1 is SGHAT and CDR2 is FQDESV (reference sequence). The germline V and J ends were trimmed by 2 bases and 0 bases, with 10 bases remaining between them.

V usage is TRBV4-3 and J usage is TRBJ2-7; D tentatively reads TRBD1 or TRBD2 (5 bases each). Trimming took off 4 bases at V and 5 bases at J, with 18 bases between the two ends. Germline CDR1 reads LGHNA; CDR2 reads YSLEER. This CDR3 has 15 amino acids. The CDR3 sequence is CASSLSERGADEQYF. Here the CDR3 DNA reads TGCGCCAGCAGCCTCTCAGAGAGGGGCGCGGACGAGCAGTACTTC.